Following are 27 T cell receptor beta chains from one sample sequenced in a study of control samples from healthy donors and cancer patients. Method: immunoSEQ multiplex PCR; TCRdb's copy keeps in-frame clones and lacks some. The table has some 80,000 clones, around 92% seen once. Sequenced sample: blood. These receptors were taken from a man in his forties or fifties in good health.

The rearrangement links TRBV30 to TRBJ2-2, with D unclear. This CDR3 region has 14 residues. V gave up 0 bases and J gave up 2 bases, with 7 bases separating them. CDR1 and CDR2 (germline): GTSNPN, SVGIG (reference sequence). CDR3 loop: CAWSVGINTGELFF. In DNA form, the CDR3 reads TGTGCCTGGAGTGTGGGCATCAACACCGGGGAGCTGTTTTTT. Complete variable domain (other parts from reference TRBV30 and TRBJ2-2): SQTIHQWPATLVQPVGSPLSLECTVEGTSNPNLYWYRQAAGRGLQLLFYSVGIGQISSEVPQNLSASRPQDRQFILSSKKLLLSDSGFYLCAWSVGINTGELFFGEGSRLTVL.

V gene TRBV11-2 combines with J gene TRBJ1-3; D ambiguous. The CDR3 runs to 15 residues. Trimming shortened V by 0 bases and J by 6 bases, and 12 bases separated the two germline ends. Germline V gene data show CDR1 as SGHAT and CDR2 as FQNNGV. The CDR3 here is CASSLEGRTSNTIYF. In DNA, the CDR3 is TGTGCCAGCAGCTTAGAAGGCAGGACCTCAAACACCATATATTTT.

The chain combines TRBV6-4 with TRBJ1-1, with unresolved D. The CDR3 extends over 14 amino acids. Trimming shortened V by 2 bases and J by 5 bases, and 12 bases separated the two germline ends. The germline V gene has CDR1 MRHNA and CDR2 SNTAGT. In DNA form, the CDR3 reads TGTGCCAGCAGTGACCACTCATTAGGGACTGAAGCTTTCTTT. It specifies CASSDHSLGTEAFF.

Only one count was recorded for this clone. The J gene is TRBJ2-7, the V gene TRBV6-6; 9 bases match TRBD2. Germline CDR1 and CDR2: MNHNY and SVGAGI (reference sequence). This CDR3 contains 13 residues. After removal of 4 bases from V and 6 bases from J, the junction contained 4 bases not matched to a gene. CDR3 nucleotides: TGTGCCAGCAGTTCGGCTAGCGGGGCCGAGCAGTACTTC. Amino acid sequence: CASSSASGAEQYF.

Notes on this clone: A junction boundary mismatches the germline segment, possibly from a read error. Other DNA sequences in the sample encode the same CDR3. The gene calls are TRBV5-8 and TRBJ2-7; 7 bases align to TRBD1. Looked up from germline, CDR1 is SGHTS and CDR2 is YDEGEE. The CDR3 loop spans 15 amino acids. CDR3 sequence (DNA): TGTGCCAGCAGCCCCGGACAGGTTGGCTCCTACGAGCAATACTTC. Protein: CASSPGQVGSYEQYF.

Concerning this clone itself: Other nucleotide sequences from this sample produce the same CDR3. The rearrangement links TRBV3-1 (or the pseudogene TRBV3-2) to TRBJ1-1; TRBD1 agrees at 9 bases. V was clipped by 4 bases and J by 5 bases; unmatched bases: 5. CDR3 size: 14 residues. Germline values: CDR1 LGHDT, CDR2 YNNKEL (reference sequence). The CDR3 nucleotides are TGTGCCAGCAGCCCAGGGACAGGGCGAACTGAAGCTTTCTTT. This codes for CASSPGTGRTEAFF.

The chain combines TRBV24-1 with TRBJ1-1; D unclear. V lost 2 bases and J lost 4, with 4 bases in between. Germline V gene data show CDR1 as KGHDR and CDR2 as SFDVKD. The CDR3 consists of 12 residues. The CDR3 sequence is CATSDSRTEAFF. The CDR3 coding sequence is TGTGCCACCAGTGATTCGCGCACTGAAGCTTTCTTT.

V and J are TRBV6-5 and TRBJ1-1; D possibly corresponds to TRBD1 (5 bases). This CDR3 spans 14 amino acids. V shed 10 bases and J shed 1 base, with 16 bases lying between them. Germline-derived CDR1 and CDR2 are MNHEY and SVGAGI. Here the CDR3 reads CATGVRGGNTEAFF. CDR3 nucleotide sequence: TGTGCCACCGGTGTTCGTGGGGGGAACACTGAAGCTTTCTTT.

J is TRBJ2-1 and V is TRBV27, with 9 bases matching TRBD2. The CDR3 runs 17 residues. V trimming: 7 bases; J trimming: 4 bases; junction bases outside the gene matches: 14. CDR1 and CDR2 (germline): MNHEY, SMNVEV (reference sequence). The chain's CDR3 is CASTLRASGAGYNEQFF. CDR3 DNA: TGTGCCAGCACCCTACGGGCTAGCGGGGCCGGTTACAATGAGCAGTTCTTC.

This chain connects TRBV4-1 to TRBJ2-7; TRBD2 agrees at 8 bases. Losses at the gene ends were 2 bases for V and 6 bases for J; bases not matched to a gene: 12. CDR3 length equals 16 residues. Looked up from germline, CDR1 is MGHRA and CDR2 is YSYEKL. This CDR3 reads CASSQTPGLESIEQYF. CDR3 DNA sequence: TGCGCCAGCAGCCAAACCCCGGGACTAGAAAGCATCGAGCAGTACTTC.

V and J are TRBV19 and TRBJ2-1, with no clear D. The germline V gene has CDR1 LNHDA and CDR2 SQIVND (reference sequence). There are 16 residues in the CDR3. Between the trimmed V and J ends, which lost 7 bases and 4 bases, there was a span of 20 bases. CDR3 coding DNA: TGTGCCAGTATTCAAACCCAGGTTCCTGGGTACAATGAGCAGTTCTTC. Translating gives CASIQTQVPGYNEQFF.

The chain has TRBV18 and TRBJ2-2; D might be TRBD1 (6 bases). Germline-derived CDR1 and CDR2 are KGHSH and LQKENI. V was clipped by 3 bases and J by 6 bases, with 17 bases between them. CDR3 size: 16 residues. The CDR3: CASSPLVNRASGELFF. CDR3 bases: TGTGCCAGCTCACCTTTGGTGAACAGGGCATCCGGGGAGCTGTTTTTT.

CDR3 coding DNA: TGCAGCGTTAGGGACAGGGGGCTCTACGAGCAGTACTTC. Protein sequence: CSVRDRGLYEQYF. The rearrangement uses TRBV29-1 and TRBJ2-7; 12 nucleotides align to TRBD1. Germline CDR1 reads SQVTM; CDR2 reads ANQGSEA. The CDR3 spans 13 residues. J lost 3 bases, V lost 5 bases, and 2 bases had no gene match.

The chain is built from TRBV20-1 and TRBJ2-4; D gene unclear. The CDR3 spans 12 residues. V lost 3 bases, J lost 8 bases, and 11 bases lay in between. Germline V gives CDR1 DFQATT, CDR2 SNEGSKA (reference sequence). Written as DNA, the CDR3 is TGCAGTGCTAGTATAGGGTCGGACATTCAGTACTTC. Protein: CSASIGSDIQYF.

The rearrangement uses TRBV29-1 and TRBJ1-6; D is perhaps TRBD1 (6 bases). V was clipped by 4 bases and J by 9 bases, with 13 bases between them. Germline V gives CDR1 SQVTM, CDR2 ANQGSEA. This CDR3 is built from 13 residues. CDR3 residues: CSVARTDGSPLHF. The CDR3 nucleotides are TGCAGCGTTGCACGGACAGACGGTTCACCCCTCCACTTT.

The gene calls are TRBV18 and TRBJ1-3; D remains unclear. V was clipped by 0 bases and J by 1 base, with 7 bases between them. CDR3 length equals 15 residues. Germline V gives CDR1 KGHSH, CDR2 LQKENI. CDR3 sequence (DNA): TGTGCCAGCTCACCACCGAGGGCATCTGGAAACACCATATATTTT. This sequence encodes CASSPPRASGNTIYF.

The rearrangement uses TRBV5-6 and TRBJ1-6; no clear D gene. Trimming stripped 3 bases from V and 9 bases from J, with 13 bases between. The CDR3 covers 14 residues. Germline V lookup: CDR1 SGHDT, CDR2 YYEEEE. CDR3 sequence (DNA): TGTGCCAGCAGCTCTGAGTTACGCTTTTCACCCCTCCACTTT. Its protein is CASSSELRFSPLHF.

On this clone itself: Other DNA sequences from this sample encode an identical CDR3 as well. The chain recombines TRBV6-5 with TRBJ2-5; D gene ambiguous. The CDR3 spans 10 residues. Germline V CDR1 and CDR2: MNHEY, SVGAGI. The V and J ends lost 6 bases and 3 bases respectively, with 2 bases between them. The CDR3 nucleotides read TGTGCCAGCAGGGAAGAGACCCAGTACTTC. It is translated as CASREETQYF.

The rearrangement links TRBV6-5 to TRBJ2-7; possibly TRBD1 or TRBD2 for D (5 bases each). CDR3 length: 15 amino acids. The germline gives CDR1 MNHEY, CDR2 SVGAGI. The ends were cut back, 2 bases at V and 5 bases at J, with 16 bases in the middle. The CDR3 here is CASSYRGVRGDEQYF. The CDR3 nucleotides are TGTGCCAGCAGTTACCGGGGCGTAAGGGGCGACGAGCAGTACTTC.

The gene calls are TRBV7-9 and TRBJ1-2, with TRBD1 matching over 7 bases. The CDR3 totals 16 residues. With 3 bases clipped from V and 6 bases from J, the junction kept 13 bases outside the gene matches. The germline V gene encodes CDR1 SEHNR and CDR2 FQNEAQ (reference sequence). CDR3 nucleotides: TGTGCCAGCAGCTTCCGGGACAGTGATAAGTACCATGGCTACACCTTC. This encodes CASSFRDSDKYHGYTF.

The V call is TRBV5-1, the J call TRBJ2-3, with D tentatively TRBD2 (5 bases). This CDR3 has 16 amino acids. The V end lost 7 bases, the J end lost 6 bases, and 24 bases lay between the germline ends. The germline gives CDR1 SGHRS, CDR2 YFSETQ. CDR3 residues: CASAPVSSGVGDTQYF. CDR3 nucleotides: TGCGCCAGCGCCCCTGTTTCCAGCGGAGTCGGGGATACGCAGTATTTT.

The table lists this clone with a few counts. The chain recombines TRBV25-1 with TRBJ1-2; TRBD1 matches 7 bases. CDR1 MGHDK and CDR2 SYGVNS come from the germline V gene. The CDR3 extends over 14 amino acids. Trimming took 10 bases from V and 4 from J; bases not matched to a gene: 12. The CDR3 loop reads CATQGDGTAYGYTF. The CDR3 DNA is TGTGCCACCCAGGGGGACGGGACAGCCTATGGCTACACCTTC.

V gene TRBV27 combines with J gene TRBJ1-5; TRBD1 matches at 7 bases. The CDR3 is 15 amino acids. Germline trimming cut 5 bases from V and 1 base from J; bases unmatched to any gene: 5. Germline V lookup: CDR1 MNHEY, CDR2 SMNVEV (reference sequence). This chain's CDR3 is CASSIIQGSNQPQHF. CDR3 coding DNA: TGTGCCAGCAGTATTATACAGGGGAGCAATCAGCCCCAGCATTTT.

J is TRBJ1-3 and V is TRBV12-3 or TRBV12-4; no firm D call. The CDR3 runs to 13 residues. V lost 6 bases and J 7 bases, leaving 13 bases between the germline ends. The chain's CDR3 is CASSHGVINTIYF. Written as DNA, the CDR3 is TGTGCCAGCAGCCACGGGGTAATTAACACCATATATTTT.

The chain combines TRBV15 with TRBJ1-5; tentatively, D is TRBD1 (5 bases). Trimming stripped 2 bases from V and 3 bases from J, with 29 bases between. Germline assignment: CDR1 LNHNV and CDR2 YYDKDF (reference sequence). The length of the CDR3 is 21 residues. The CDR3, as DNA: TGTGCCACCAGCAGAACGACAACGGGCCCTAGGGGCCCTTCTCTCAATCAGCCCCAGCATTTT. Translation: CATSRTTTGPRGPSLNQPQHF.

This clone was observed once. The CDR3 nucleotides are TGTGCCAGCAGCTTGGAAGGGGTCTCCATAGGATTCTATGGCTACACCTTC. Its translation: CASSLEGVSIGFYGYTF. The V gene is TRBV5-8, the J gene TRBJ1-2; possible D gene TRBD1, 5 bases. The CDR3 runs 17 residues. V was pared by 0 bases and J by 4 bases, with 19 bases between. From germline, CDR1 is SGHTS and CDR2 YDEGEE.

The chain is built from TRBV3-1 (or the pseudogene TRBV3-2) and TRBJ2-2; 9 positions agree with TRBD1. This CDR3 contains 15 residues. J gave up 3 bases and V 5 bases, and 4 bases lay outside the gene matches. CDR1 and CDR2 from the germline V gene are LGHDT and YNNKEL (reference sequence). This chain's CDR3 is CASSWTGVYTGELFF. CDR3 nucleotides: TGTGCCAGCAGCTGGACAGGGGTCTACACCGGGGAGCTGTTTTTT.